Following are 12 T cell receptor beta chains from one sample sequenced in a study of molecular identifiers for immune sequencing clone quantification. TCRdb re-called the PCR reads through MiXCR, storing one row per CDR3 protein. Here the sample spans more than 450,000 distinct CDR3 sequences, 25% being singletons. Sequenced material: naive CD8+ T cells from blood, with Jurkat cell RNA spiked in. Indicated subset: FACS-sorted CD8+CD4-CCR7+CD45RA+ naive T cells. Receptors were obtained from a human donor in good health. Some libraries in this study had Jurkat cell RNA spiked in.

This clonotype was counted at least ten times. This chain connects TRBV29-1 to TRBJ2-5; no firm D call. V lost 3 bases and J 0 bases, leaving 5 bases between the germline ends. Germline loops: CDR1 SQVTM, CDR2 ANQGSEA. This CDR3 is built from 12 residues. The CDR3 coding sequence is TGCAGCGTTGATAGGTACCAAGAGACCCAGTACTTC. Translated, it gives CSVDRYQETQYF.

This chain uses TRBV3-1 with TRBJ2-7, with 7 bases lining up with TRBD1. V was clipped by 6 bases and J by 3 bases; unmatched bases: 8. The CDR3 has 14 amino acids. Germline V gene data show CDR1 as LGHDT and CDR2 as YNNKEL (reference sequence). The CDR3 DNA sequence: TGTGCCAGCAGTTTCTACGGGGACAGCTACGAGCAGTACTTC. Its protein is CASSFYGDSYEQYF.

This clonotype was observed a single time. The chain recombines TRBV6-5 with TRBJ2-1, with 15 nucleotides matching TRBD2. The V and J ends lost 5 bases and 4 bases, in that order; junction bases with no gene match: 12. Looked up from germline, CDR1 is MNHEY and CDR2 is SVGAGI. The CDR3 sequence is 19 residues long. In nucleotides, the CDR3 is TGTGCCAGCAGTCAAGTCCCGGGACTAGCGGGGGGCAGATACAATGAGCAGTTCTTC. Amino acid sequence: CASSQVPGLAGGRYNEQFF.

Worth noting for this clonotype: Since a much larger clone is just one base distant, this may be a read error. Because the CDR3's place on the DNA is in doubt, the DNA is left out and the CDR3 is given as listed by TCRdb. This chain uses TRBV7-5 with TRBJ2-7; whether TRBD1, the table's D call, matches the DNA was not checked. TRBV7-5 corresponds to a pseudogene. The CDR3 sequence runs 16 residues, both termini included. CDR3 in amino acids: CISVPEVPRDSYEQYF.

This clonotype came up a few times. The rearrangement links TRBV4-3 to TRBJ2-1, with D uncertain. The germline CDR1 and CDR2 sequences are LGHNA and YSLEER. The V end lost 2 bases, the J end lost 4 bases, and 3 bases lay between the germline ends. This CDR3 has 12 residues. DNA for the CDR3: TGCGCCAGCAGCCAACGGTACAATGAGCAGTTCTTC. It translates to CASSQRYNEQFF.

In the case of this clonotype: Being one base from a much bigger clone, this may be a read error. For the CDR3, the DNA is TGTGCCGGCAGCTTAGGAGCTGGGACCACTGAAGCTTTCTTT. It translates to CAGSLGAGTTEAFF. The genes are TRBV7-9 and TRBJ1-1; possibly TRBD1 for D (5 bases). Germline CDR1 SEHNR, CDR2 FQNEAQ (reference sequence). The length of the CDR3 is 14 residues. The full variable domain, its missing parts supplied by reference TRBV7-9 and TRBJ1-1, is DTGVSQNPRHKITKRGQNVTFRCDPISEHNRLYWYRQTLGQGPEFLTYFQNEAQLEKSRLLSDRFSAERPKGSFSTLEIQRTEQGDSAMYLCAGSLGAGTTEAFFGQGTRLTVV.

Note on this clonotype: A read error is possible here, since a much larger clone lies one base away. In DNA form, the CDR3 reads TGTGCCAGCGGCATCTGGACGGGCACTGAAGCTTTCTTT. As protein: CASGIWTGTEAFF. V and J are TRBV7-6 and TRBJ1-1, with unresolved D. In germline, CDR1 is SGHVS, CDR2 FNYEAQ. Between the trimmed V and J ends, which lost 8 bases and 4 bases, there was a span of 14 bases. The CDR3 is 13 amino acids.

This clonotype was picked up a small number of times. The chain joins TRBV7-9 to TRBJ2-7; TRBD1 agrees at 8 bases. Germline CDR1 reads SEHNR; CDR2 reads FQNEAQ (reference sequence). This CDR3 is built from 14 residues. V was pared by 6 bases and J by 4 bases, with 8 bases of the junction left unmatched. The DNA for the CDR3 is TGTGCCAGCAGGATCGGGACAGGACCTTACGAGCAGTACTTC. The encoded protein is CASRIGTGPYEQYF.

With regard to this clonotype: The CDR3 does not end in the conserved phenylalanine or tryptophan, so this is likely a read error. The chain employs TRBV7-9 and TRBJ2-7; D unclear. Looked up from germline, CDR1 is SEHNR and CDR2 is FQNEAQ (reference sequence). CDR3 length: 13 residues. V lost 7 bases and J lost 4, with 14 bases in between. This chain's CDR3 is CASTQTERYEQYL. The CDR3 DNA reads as TGTGCCAGCACCCAGACTGAGAGATACGAGCAGTACCTC.

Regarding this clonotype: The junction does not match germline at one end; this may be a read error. The CDR3 coding sequence is TGCAGTGCTTTTACCCGGGACAGGGGGACTGGAGCTTTCTTT. As protein: CSAFTRDRGTGAFF. The J gene is TRBJ1-1, the V gene TRBV20-1; 11 positions match TRBD1. Looked up from germline, CDR1 is DFQATT and CDR2 is SNEGSKA (reference sequence). The CDR3 extends over 14 amino acids.

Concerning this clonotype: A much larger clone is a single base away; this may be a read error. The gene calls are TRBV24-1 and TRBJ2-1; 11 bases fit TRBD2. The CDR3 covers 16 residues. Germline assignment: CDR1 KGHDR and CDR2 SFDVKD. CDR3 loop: CGTSGYSGRARNEQFF. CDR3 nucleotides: TGTGGCACCAGTGGTTATAGCGGGAGGGCCCGTAATGAGCAGTTCTTC.

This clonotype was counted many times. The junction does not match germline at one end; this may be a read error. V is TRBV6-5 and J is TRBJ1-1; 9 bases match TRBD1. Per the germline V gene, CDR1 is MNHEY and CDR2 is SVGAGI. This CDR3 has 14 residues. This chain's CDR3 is CASSVGQGNTEAFF. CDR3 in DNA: TGCGCCAGCAGCGTGGGACAGGGGAACACTGAAGCTTTCTTT.